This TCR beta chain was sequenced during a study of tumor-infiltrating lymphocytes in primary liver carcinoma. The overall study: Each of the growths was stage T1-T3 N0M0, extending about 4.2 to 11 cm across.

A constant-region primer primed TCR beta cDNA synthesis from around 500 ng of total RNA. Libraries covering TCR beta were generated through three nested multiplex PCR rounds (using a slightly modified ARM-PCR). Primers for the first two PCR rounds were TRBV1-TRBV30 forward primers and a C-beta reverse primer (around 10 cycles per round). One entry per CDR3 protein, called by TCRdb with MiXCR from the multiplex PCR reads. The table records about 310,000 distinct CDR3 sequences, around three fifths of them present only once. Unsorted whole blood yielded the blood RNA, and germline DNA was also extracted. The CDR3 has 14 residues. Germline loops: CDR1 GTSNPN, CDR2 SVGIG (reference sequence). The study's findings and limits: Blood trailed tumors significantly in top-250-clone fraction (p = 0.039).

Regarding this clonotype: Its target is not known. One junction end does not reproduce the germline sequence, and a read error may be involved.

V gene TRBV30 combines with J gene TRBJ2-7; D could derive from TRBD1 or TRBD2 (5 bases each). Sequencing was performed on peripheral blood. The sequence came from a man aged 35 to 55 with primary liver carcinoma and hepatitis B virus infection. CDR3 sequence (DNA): TGTGTCTGGAGTGCCGGGGACGGAACCTACGAGCAGTACTTC. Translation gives CVWSAGDGTYEQYF.